The rows below give T cell receptor beta chains drawn from one sample of a study of memory CD4+ T cells and cytomegalovirus serostatus. Some clones are missing from TCRdb's copy, which holds only in-frame ones; the method was immunoSEQ multiplex PCR. The table records tens of thousands of clones, 65% to 85% of them present only once. Sequencing was done on a sample of memory CD4+ T cells from blood. Every receptor here comes from an adult in good health and CMV-seropositive. Both conserved end residues are part of each CDR3. Fields, in order: D gene, J gene, V gene, clone size, CDR3 DNA, CDR3 protein. The D gene is left open where the match is weak. Size values are once, few and many counts, or a class for expanded clones, and some rows have none.

d_call: NA
j_call: TRBJ1-1
v_call: TRBV7-2
clone_size: NA
cdr3_nt: TGTGCCAGCAGCTTAGACAGGGCCACTGAAGCTTTCTTT
cdr3_aa: CASSLDRATEAFF

d_call: TRBD2
j_call: TRBJ2-2
v_call: TRBV19
clone_size: NA
cdr3_nt: TGTGCCAGTAGTATTGGGGGAGGGTCCGGGGAGCTGTTTTTT
cdr3_aa: CASSIGGGSGELFF

d_call: NA
j_call: TRBJ1-2
v_call: TRBV28
clone_size: NA
cdr3_nt: TGTGCCAGCAGTTCCAACTATGGCTACACCTTC
cdr3_aa: CASSSNYGYTF

d_call: NA
j_call: TRBJ2-2
v_call: TRBV5-1
clone_size: NA
cdr3_nt: TGCGCCAGCACCCGGGCCTTATTAGGTATTGGCACCGGGGAGCTGTTTTTT
cdr3_aa: CASTRALLGIGTGELFF

d_call: TRBD1
j_call: TRBJ1-2
v_call: TRBV27
clone_size: NA
cdr3_nt: TGTGCCAGCAGTTTACAGGGGGCGCGGAACTATGGCTACACCTTC
cdr3_aa: CASSLQGARNYGYTF

d_call: TRBD1
j_call: TRBJ2-7
v_call: TRBV15
clone_size: few
cdr3_nt: TGTGCCACCAGCAGAGTACAGGGGAGCACCTACGAGCAGTACTTC
cdr3_aa: CATSRVQGSTYEQYF

d_call: TRBD2
j_call: TRBJ2-5
v_call: TRBV5-6
clone_size: NA
cdr3_nt: TGTGCCAGCAGCCCTGGACTAGAACAAGAGACCCAGTACTTC
cdr3_aa: CASSPGLEQETQYF

d_call: TRBD1
j_call: TRBJ1-4
v_call: TRBV30
clone_size: NA
cdr3_nt: TGTGCCTGGAGTGTACAGGGGCAGACGAAACTGTTTTTT
cdr3_aa: CAWSVQGQTKLFF

d_call: TRBD1
j_call: TRBJ2-5
v_call: TRBV11-2
clone_size: NA
cdr3_nt: TGTGCCAGCAGCCTTCAGTCCGGGACAGCTAAAGAGACCCAGTACTTC
cdr3_aa: CASSLQSGTAKETQYF

d_call: NA
j_call: TRBJ2-1
v_call: TRBV19
clone_size: NA
cdr3_nt: TGTGCCAGTAGTTTGTGGGGGCTGAACAATGAGCAGTTCTTC
cdr3_aa: CASSLWGLNNEQFF

d_call: NA
j_call: TRBJ1-3
v_call: TRBV15
clone_size: NA
cdr3_nt: TGTGCCACCAGCAGAGATCTTGTTGGGGCCTCTGGAAACACCATATATTTT
cdr3_aa: CATSRDLVGASGNTIYF

d_call: NA
j_call: TRBJ2-7
v_call: TRBV6-5
clone_size: NA
cdr3_nt: TGTGCCACCGGCTTCATCGGCGAGGACGAGCAGTACTTC
cdr3_aa: CATGFIGEDEQYF

d_call: NA
j_call: TRBJ1-1
v_call: TRBV6-6
clone_size: NA
cdr3_nt: TGTGCCAGCAGTTACGGTGGGACAAGAAACACTGAAGCTTTCTTT
cdr3_aa: CASSYGGTRNTEAFF

d_call: NA
j_call: TRBJ2-7
v_call: TRBV28
clone_size: NA
cdr3_nt: TGTGCCAGCGCCCAGGGGTCCTACGAGCAGTACTTC
cdr3_aa: CASAQGSYEQYF

d_call: TRBD1
j_call: TRBJ2-7
v_call: TRBV5-6
clone_size: NA
cdr3_nt: TGTGCCAGCAGCTTTATGGACAGGATCCCCAACGAGCAGTACTTC
cdr3_aa: CASSFMDRIPNEQYF

d_call: NA
j_call: TRBJ2-1
v_call: TRBV5-1
clone_size: NA
cdr3_nt: TGCGCCAGCAGCTTGGGGAATGCCTACAATGAGCAGTTCTTC
cdr3_aa: CASSLGNAYNEQFF

d_call: NA
j_call: TRBJ1-2
v_call: TRBV19
clone_size: NA
cdr3_nt: TGTGCCAGTGGCCTCGCCCAGGGAAGGGGCTACACCTTC
cdr3_aa: CASGLAQGRGYTF

d_call: NA
j_call: TRBJ2-5
v_call: TRBV4-3
clone_size: once
cdr3_nt: TGCGCCAGCAGCCAAGGAATGGGGCAAGAGACCCAGTACTTC
cdr3_aa: CASSQGMGQETQYF

d_call: TRBD2
j_call: TRBJ2-7
v_call: TRBV4-3
clone_size: NA
cdr3_nt: TGCGCCAGCAGCCGGACTAGCGGCTACGAGCAGTACTTC
cdr3_aa: CASSRTSGYEQYF

d_call: NA
j_call: TRBJ2-7
v_call: TRBV7-3
clone_size: NA
cdr3_nt: TGTGCCAGCAGCTTACAGGGGGGCTACGAGCAGTACTTC
cdr3_aa: CASSLQGGYEQYF

d_call: TRBD2
j_call: TRBJ2-2
v_call: TRBV28
clone_size: NA
cdr3_nt: TGTGCCAGCAGTCGGACTAGTGAGGGGTCCCGGGAGCTGTTTTTT
cdr3_aa: CASSRTSEGSRELFF

d_call: NA
j_call: TRBJ2-5
v_call: TRBV19
clone_size: NA
cdr3_nt: TGTGCCAGTAGTATAAGGAGAGCGAGGAGCCAAGAGACCCAGTACTTC
cdr3_aa: CASSIRRARSQETQYF

d_call: NA
j_call: TRBJ1-4
v_call: TRBV4-3
clone_size: NA
cdr3_nt: TGCGCCAGCAGCCAAGCCGGGACGGGCAATGAAAAACTGTTTTTT
cdr3_aa: CASSQAGTGNEKLFF

d_call: NA
j_call: TRBJ2-7
v_call: TRBV6-6
clone_size: NA
cdr3_nt: TGTGCCAGCAGTTGGGTCGGGGAATCCTACGAGCAGTACTTC
cdr3_aa: CASSWVGESYEQYF

d_call: NA
j_call: TRBJ1-1
v_call: TRBV7-3
clone_size: few
cdr3_nt: TGTGCCAGCAGCTTAACAGCCGGGACTGAAGCTTTCTTT
cdr3_aa: CASSLTAGTEAFF

d_call: NA
j_call: TRBJ1-1
v_call: TRBV7-9
clone_size: NA
cdr3_nt: TGTGCCAGCAGCTTAACATGGAACACTGAAGCTTTCTTT
cdr3_aa: CASSLTWNTEAFF

d_call: TRBD1
j_call: TRBJ1-6
v_call: TRBV4-3
clone_size: NA
cdr3_nt: TGCGCCAGCAGCCATGACACTTACAGGGGTTCACCCCTCCACTTT
cdr3_aa: CASSHDTYRGSPLHF

d_call: NA
j_call: TRBJ2-7
v_call: TRBV20-1
clone_size: NA
cdr3_nt: TGCAGTGCTAGGAGGGCCTACGAGCAGTACTTC
cdr3_aa: CSARRAYEQYF

d_call: NA
j_call: TRBJ2-6
v_call: TRBV6-4
clone_size: NA
cdr3_nt: TGTGCCAGCAGTGACGAGGGCTCTGGGGCCAACGTCCTGACTTTC
cdr3_aa: CASSDEGSGANVLTF

d_call: NA
j_call: TRBJ2-2
v_call: TRBV5-4
clone_size: NA
cdr3_nt: TGTGCCAGCAGCTTCAGGGCGAACACCGGGGAGCTGTTTTTT
cdr3_aa: CASSFRANTGELFF

d_call: TRBD1
j_call: TRBJ2-3
v_call: TRBV28
clone_size: NA
cdr3_nt: TGTGCCAGCAGTACGACAGGGGGCACAGATACGCAGTATTTT
cdr3_aa: CASSTTGGTDTQYF

d_call: NA
j_call: TRBJ1-1
v_call: TRBV5-4
clone_size: NA
cdr3_nt: TGTGCCAGCAGCTTGGACTTCGGGAACACTGAAGCTTTCTTT
cdr3_aa: CASSLDFGNTEAFF

d_call: TRBD2
j_call: TRBJ2-5
v_call: TRBV10-3
clone_size: once
cdr3_nt: TGTGCCATCAGTGACGGCCTAGCGGGGAGAGAGACCCAGTACTTC
cdr3_aa: CAISDGLAGRETQYF

d_call: NA
j_call: TRBJ2-7
v_call: TRBV6-5
clone_size: NA
cdr3_nt: TGTGCCAGCAGTTCTCATTACGAGCAGTACTTC
cdr3_aa: CASSSHYEQYF

d_call: NA
j_call: TRBJ2-7
v_call: TRBV7-3
clone_size: NA
cdr3_nt: TGTGCCAGCAGCTCCATTGTGGGAGAGCAGTACTTC
cdr3_aa: CASSSIVGEQYF

d_call: TRBD1
j_call: TRBJ1-5
v_call: TRBV5-1
clone_size: NA
cdr3_nt: TGCGCCAGCAGCGGATTCCGGGACAGAGGGGATCAGCCCCAGCATTTT
cdr3_aa: CASSGFRDRGDQPQHF

d_call: NA
j_call: TRBJ2-2
v_call: TRBV10-3
clone_size: NA
cdr3_nt: TGTGCCATCAGGACAACCGGGGAGCTGTTTTTT
cdr3_aa: CAIRTTGELFF

d_call: NA
j_call: TRBJ1-2
v_call: TRBV7-9
clone_size: NA
cdr3_nt: TGTGCCAGCAGCTTAAACGCCGGGGATGGCTACACCTTC
cdr3_aa: CASSLNAGDGYTF

d_call: NA
j_call: TRBJ1-1
v_call: TRBV19
clone_size: NA
cdr3_nt: TGTGCCACCGGGGACTTCGGAGCTTTCTTT
cdr3_aa: CATGDFGAFF

d_call: TRBD1
j_call: TRBJ1-2
v_call: TRBV7-2
clone_size: NA
cdr3_nt: TGTGCCAGCAGCACCGGACAGGGGGTTTCCTATGGCTACACCTTC
cdr3_aa: CASSTGQGVSYGYTF

d_call: NA
j_call: TRBJ2-2
v_call: TRBV27
clone_size: NA
cdr3_nt: TGTGCCAGCAGTTTAGGACAGACCACCGGGGAGCTGTTTTTT
cdr3_aa: CASSLGQTTGELFF

d_call: NA
j_call: TRBJ2-7
v_call: TRBV7-8
clone_size: few
cdr3_nt: TGTGCCAGCAGCAGATCGGGGACCGGGGTGTACGAGCAGTACTTC
cdr3_aa: CASSRSGTGVYEQYF

d_call: NA
j_call: TRBJ1-1
v_call: TRBV10-2
clone_size: NA
cdr3_nt: TGCGCCAGCGGACCCCAAACTGAAGCTTTCTTT
cdr3_aa: CASGPQTEAFF